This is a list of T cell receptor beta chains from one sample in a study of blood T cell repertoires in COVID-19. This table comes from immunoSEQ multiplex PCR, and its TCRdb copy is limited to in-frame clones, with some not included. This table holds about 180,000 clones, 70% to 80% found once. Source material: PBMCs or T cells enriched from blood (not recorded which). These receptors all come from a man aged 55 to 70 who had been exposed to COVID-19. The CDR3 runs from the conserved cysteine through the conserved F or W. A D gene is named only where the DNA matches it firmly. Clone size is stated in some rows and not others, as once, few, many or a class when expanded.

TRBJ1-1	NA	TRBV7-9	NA	CASSFSGTYPEAFF	TGTGCCAGCAGCTTTAGCGGGACATACCCCGAAGCTTTCTTT
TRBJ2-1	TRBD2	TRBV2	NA	CASPGASGRGEQFF	TGTGCCAGCCCGGGAGCTAGCGGTAGAGGTGAGCAGTTCTTC
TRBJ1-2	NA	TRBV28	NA	CASFRNYGYTF	TGTGCCAGCTTCCGGAACTATGGCTACACCTTC
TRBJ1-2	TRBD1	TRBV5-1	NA	CASSWTGVGGYTF	TGCGCCAGCAGCTGGACAGGGGTGGGCGGCTACACCTTC
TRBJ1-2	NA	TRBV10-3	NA	CAISEPRQGASYGYTF	TGTGCCATCAGCGAACCTAGACAAGGGGCGTCCTATGGCTACACCTTC
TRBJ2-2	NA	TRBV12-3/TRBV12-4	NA	CASSLYTGELFF	TGTGCCAGCAGTCTCTACACCGGGGAGCTGTTTTTT
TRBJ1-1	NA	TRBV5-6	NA	CASSSNVEGRGTEAFF	TGTGCCAGCAGCTCTAACGTCGAGGGTCGTGGCACTGAAGCTTTCTTT
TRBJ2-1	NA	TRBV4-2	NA	CASSPTGNYDNEQFF	TGTGCCAGCAGCCCGACAGGCAACTACGACAATGAGCAGTTCTTC
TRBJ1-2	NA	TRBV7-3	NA	CASSLTGRAYGYTF	TGTGCCAGCAGCTTAACCGGCAGGGCCTATGGCTACACCTTC
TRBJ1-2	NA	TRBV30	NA	CAWTTPGGFWGYTF	TGTGCCTGGACCACCCCCGGGGGTTTCTGGGGCTACACCTTC
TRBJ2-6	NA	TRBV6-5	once	CASRSGQGANVLTF	TGTGCCAGCAGGTCAGGACAGGGGGCCAACGTCCTGACTTTC
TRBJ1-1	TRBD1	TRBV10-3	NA	CAIGLQGLNTEAFF	TGTGCCATCGGTCTACAGGGGCTGAACACTGAAGCTTTCTTT
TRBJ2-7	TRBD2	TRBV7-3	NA	CASSLSSELARAGEQYF	TGTGCCAGCAGCCTTAGCTCTGAACTAGCGAGGGCGGGGGAGCAGTACTTC
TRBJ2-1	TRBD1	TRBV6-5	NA	CASRSGGPYNEQFF	TGTGCCAGCAGGTCAGGGGGCCCCTACAATGAGCAGTTCTTC
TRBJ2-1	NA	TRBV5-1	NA	CASSTGPYNEQFF	TGCGCCAGCAGCACAGGGCCCTACAATGAGCAGTTCTTC
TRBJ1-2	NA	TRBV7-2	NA	CASSPATGMRGYTF	TGTGCCAGCAGCCCCGCCACCGGGATGAGGGGCTACACCTTC
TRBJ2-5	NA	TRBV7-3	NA	CASSPTSGSRQETQYF	TGTGCCAGCAGTCCCACCTCAGGGTCCCGACAAGAGACCCAGTACTTC
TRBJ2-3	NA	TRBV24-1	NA	CATSDLIPRVGAPTDTQYF	TGTGCCACCAGTGATTTAATTCCTCGTGTGGGGGCCCCCACAGATACGCAGTATTTT
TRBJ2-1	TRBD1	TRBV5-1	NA	CASSLGPTGSYNEQFF	TGCGCCAGCAGCTTGGGTCCGACAGGGAGCTACAATGAGCAGTTCTTC
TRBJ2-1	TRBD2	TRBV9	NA	CASSMDSGSSYNEQFF	TGTGCCAGCAGCATGGATAGCGGGAGCTCCTACAATGAGCAGTTCTTC
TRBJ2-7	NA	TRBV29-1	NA	CSVEVYNGYEQYF	TGCAGCGTTGAAGTTTACAATGGCTACGAGCAGTACTTC
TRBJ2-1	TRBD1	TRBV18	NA	CASSPGTGYGEQFF	TGTGCCAGCTCACCCGGGACAGGGTATGGTGAGCAGTTCTTC
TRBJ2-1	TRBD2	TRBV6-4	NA	CASSDWTSGSYNEQFF	TGTGCCAGCAGTGACTGGACTAGCGGGAGTTACAATGAGCAGTTCTTC
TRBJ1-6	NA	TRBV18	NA	CASSLSSYNSPLHF	TGTGCCAGCTCACTCAGCTCCTATAATTCACCCCTCCACTTT
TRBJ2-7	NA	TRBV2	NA	CASSRGGEQYF	TGTGCCAGCAGTAGGGGCGGCGAGCAGTACTTC
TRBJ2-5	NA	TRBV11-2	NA	CASSLERWQETQYF	TGTGCCAGCAGCTTAGAACGGTGGCAAGAGACCCAGTACTTC
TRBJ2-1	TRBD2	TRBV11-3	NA	CASSETSGRMAQFF	TGTGCCAGCAGCGAGACTAGCGGGAGGATGGCGCAGTTCTTC
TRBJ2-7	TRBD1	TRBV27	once	CASSPSGGPYEQYF	TGTGCCAGCAGTCCCTCAGGGGGACCCTACGAGCAGTACTTC
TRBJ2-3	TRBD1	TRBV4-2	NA	CASSRSQGWGATDTQYF	TGTGCCAGCAGCCGATCACAGGGGTGGGGTGCGACAGATACGCAGTATTTT
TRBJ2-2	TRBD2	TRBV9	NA	CASSASSGIDTGELFF	TGTGCCAGCAGCGCTTCTAGCGGGATAGATACCGGGGAGCTGTTTTTT
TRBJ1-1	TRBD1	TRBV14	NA	CASSHNLGQGEAFF	TGTGCCAGCAGTCACAATTTAGGACAGGGTGAAGCTTTCTTT
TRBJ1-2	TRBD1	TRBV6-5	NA	CASRGQGNNYGYTF	TGTGCCAGCAGGGGACAGGGGAATAACTATGGCTACACCTTC
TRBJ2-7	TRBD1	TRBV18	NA	CASSPRDRTSYEQYF	TGTGCCAGCTCACCCCGGGACAGGACCTCCTACGAGCAGTACTTC
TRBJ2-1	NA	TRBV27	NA	CASSLPPYNEQFF	TGTGCCAGCAGTCTACCTCCTTACAATGAGCAGTTCTTC
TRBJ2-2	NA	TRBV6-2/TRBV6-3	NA	CASRYDFATGELFF	TGTGCCAGCAGATACGACTTTGCCACCGGGGAGCTGTTTTTT
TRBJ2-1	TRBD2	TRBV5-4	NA	CASSLGLAGVINEQFF	TGTGCCAGCAGCTTGGGACTAGCGGGGGTGATCAATGAGCAGTTCTTC
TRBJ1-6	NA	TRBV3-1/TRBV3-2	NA	CASSQETGSSYNSPLHF	TGTGCCAGCAGCCAAGAGACAGGTAGCTCCTATAATTCACCCCTCCACTTT